These 23 T cell receptor beta chains came from one sample sequenced in a study of blood T cell repertoires in COVID-19. The protocol was immunoSEQ multiplex PCR, while the TCRdb copy is restricted to in-frame clones and leaves out a portion. In the table there are 85,000 to 95,000 clones, about three quarters of which are singletons. Sequences were obtained from peripheral blood. Source of these receptors: a man between 65 and 85 years old with acute or convalescent COVID-19.

The V and J genes are TRBV4-1 and TRBJ1-4; 7 nucleotides align to TRBD1. Germline V lookup: CDR1 MGHRA, CDR2 YSYEKL. J gave up 7 bases and V 3 bases, and 11 bases lay outside the gene matches. The CDR3 contains 16 residues. The CDR3 DNA reads as TGCGCCAGCAGCCAGGGAGGACAGGCGCAACTTGAAAAACTGTTTTTT. This sequence encodes CASSQGGQAQLEKLFF.

The chain has TRBV7-9 and TRBJ2-1; 8 bases align to TRBD1. CDR1 is SEHNR, CDR2 FQNEAQ, per germline (reference sequence). J lost 8 bases, V lost 8 bases, and 8 bases had no gene match. The CDR3 is made up of 13 amino acids. CDR3 residues: CASRDRRKDEQFF. The DNA of the CDR3 is TGTGCCAGCCGGGACAGGCGAAAGGATGAGCAGTTCTTC.

This clone was observed a handful of times. The gene calls are TRBV6-5 and TRBJ1-1; 7 bases agree with TRBD1. Germline lookup yields CDR1 MNHEY and CDR2 SVGAGI. V was clipped by 6 bases and J by 5 bases; unmatched bases: 9. This CDR3 region has 14 residues. The CDR3, as DNA: TGTGCCAGCAGGGTTAGGGGGCCCGTGACTGAAGCTTTCTTT. Amino acid sequence: CASRVRGPVTEAFF.

The rearrangement joins TRBV2 to TRBJ1-1, with TRBD1 as a possible D gene (6 bases). Germline CDR1 and CDR2: SNHLY and FYNNEI. Trimming left V 11 bases short and J 4 bases short, with 17 bases between. This CDR3 contains 13 residues. Here the CDR3 DNA reads TGTGCCGGGAAAGGGGGTGGGGGCACTGAAGCTTTCTTT. Protein sequence: CAGKGGGGTEAFF.

This chain joins TRBV10-3 and TRBJ1-3, with D unresolved. Trimming took off 2 bases at V and 2 bases at J, with 4 bases between the two ends. CDR3 size: 13 residues. In germline, CDR1 is ENHRY, CDR2 SYGVKD. CDR3 in amino acids: CAISEGPGNTIYF. The DNA of the CDR3 is TGTGCCATCAGTGAGGGGCCTGGAAACACCATATATTTT.

The J gene is TRBJ1-1, the V gene TRBV18; D unclear. The V gene lost 6 bases and the J gene lost 3 bases, with 11 bases spanning the gap. This CDR3 has 13 residues. Germline V gene lookup returns CDR1 KGHSH and CDR2 LQKENI. As DNA, the CDR3 is TGTGCCAGCTCGTCGCAGGTTGACACTGAAGCTTTCTTT. Encoded protein: CASSSQVDTEAFF.

Only one count was recorded for this clone. The chain combines TRBV5-6 with TRBJ2-5, with 8 positions matching TRBD2. CDR3 length: 16 amino acids. V lost 4 bases to trimming and J lost 1 base; unmatched junction nucleotides: 9. Germline V gene lookup returns CDR1 SGHDT and CDR2 YYEEEE. The CDR3, as DNA: TGTGCCAGCAGCCAAGCCAGTACTAGCGGCCAAGAGACCCAGTACTTC. Protein sequence: CASSQASTSGQETQYF.

This sequence joins TRBV5-1 and TRBJ1-2; the D gene is possibly TRBD1 (6 bases). Germline V gene sequence: CDR1 SGHRS, CDR2 YFSETQ. This CDR3 has 15 amino acids. Trimming left V 0 bases short and J 1 base short, with 10 bases between. CDR3: CASSLVSGVNYGYTF. CDR3 DNA: TGCGCCAGCAGCTTGGTCTCAGGGGTTAACTATGGCTACACCTTC.

The rearrangement joins TRBV10-2 to TRBJ1-5; D may be TRBD1 (6 bases). Germline CDR1 reads WSHSY; CDR2 reads SAAADI. V was shortened by 2 bases and J by 3 bases, with 17 bases between the two germline ends. The CDR3 runs 17 residues. CDR3 in amino acids: CASSEVRGISNNQPQHF. The CDR3 bases are TGCGCCAGCAGTGAGGTCAGGGGTATATCAAACAATCAGCCCCAGCATTTT.

The chain links TRBV6-5 to TRBJ1-6; 9 bases align to TRBD1. This CDR3 spans 15 amino acids. With 4 bases clipped from V and 7 bases from J, the junction kept 5 bases outside the gene matches. Germline CDR1 is MNHEY and CDR2 is SVGAGI. CDR3: CASSSGQGRNSPLHF. In DNA, the CDR3 is TGTGCCAGCAGTTCCGGACAGGGGAGGAATTCACCCCTCCACTTT.

This chain connects TRBV2 to TRBJ1-2; TRBD1 matches at 9 bases. V lost 6 bases, J lost 3 bases, and 8 bases stayed unmatched. Germline V lookup: CDR1 SNHLY, CDR2 FYNNEI. This CDR3 is 15 amino acids long. The CDR3 DNA reads TGTGCCAGCAGCCCCAGACAGGGGGGAGACTATGGCTACACCTTC. This gives the protein CASSPRQGGDYGYTF.

The J gene is TRBJ2-3, the V gene TRBV19; 10 bases are a match to TRBD2. Germline V gives CDR1 LNHDA, CDR2 SQIVND (reference sequence). This CDR3 contains 18 residues. Germline trimming cut 5 bases from V and 0 bases from J; bases unmatched to any gene: 11. The CDR3 coding sequence is TGTGCCAGTAGTCGACGAGCGGGGGGGCTGGAAAGCACAGATACGCAGTATTTT. This codes for CASSRRAGGLESTDTQYF.

This clone was seen once. This rearrangement joins TRBV5-1 to TRBJ2-3; D is perhaps TRBD1 (7 bases). Germline-derived CDR1 and CDR2 are SGHRS and YFSETQ. The CDR3 length is 16 residues. The V gene lost 5 bases and the J gene lost 4 bases, with 20 bases spanning the gap. The chain's CDR3 is CASRFGGLGGSDTQYF. In DNA, the CDR3 is TGCGCCAGCAGATTTGGAGGGTTAGGGGGCTCAGATACGCAGTATTTT. Drawing the rest from reference TRBV5-1 and TRBJ2-3, the complete variable domain is KAGVTQTPRYLIKTRGQQVTLSCSPISGHRSVSWYQQTPGQGLQFLFEYFSETQRNKGNFPGRFSGRQFSNSRSEMNVSTLELGDSALYLCASRFGGLGGSDTQYFGPGTRLTVL.

This clone was seen more than once but under ten times. This sequence joins TRBV9 and TRBJ1-2, with D possibly matching TRBD1 (5 bases). Germline V gene lookup returns CDR1 SGDLS and CDR2 YYNGEE. This CDR3 spans 15 amino acids. The V and J ends lost 0 bases and 11 bases respectively, with 20 bases between them. In DNA form, the CDR3 reads TGTGCCAGCAGCGTAGCTACGTCTGGGGCAGGCTCTTACACCTTC. Translating gives CASSVATSGAGSYTF.

V is TRBV5-4 and J is TRBJ1-6; 12 positions agree with TRBD1. The CDR3 runs to 16 residues. From germline, CDR1 is SGHNT and CDR2 YYREEE (reference sequence). V lost 3 bases, J lost 10 bases, and 8 bases stayed unmatched. The CDR3 sequence is CASSSDRDRGRSPLHF. The CDR3 DNA is TGTGCCAGCAGCTCGGACCGGGACAGGGGGCGATCACCCCTCCACTTT.

This chain uses TRBV7-2 with TRBJ2-3; D remains ambiguous. The CDR3 totals 11 residues. V gave up 4 bases and J gave up 6 bases, with 5 bases separating them. Germline V gives CDR1 SGHTA, CDR2 FQGNSA. The CDR3 reads CASSSADTQYF. CDR3 sequence (DNA): TGTGCCAGCAGCTCCGCGGATACGCAGTATTTT.

CDR3 sequence reads: CASSQGGGAYNEQFF. Here the CDR3 DNA reads TGTGCCAGCAGCCAAGGCGGGGGGGCCTACAATGAGCAGTTCTTC. This sequence joins TRBV14 and TRBJ2-1; the match to TRBD2 covers 9 bases. The CDR3 is made up of 15 amino acids. Germline CDR1 SGHDN, CDR2 FVKESK. Germline trimming cut 1 base from V and 2 bases from J; bases unmatched to any gene: 0.

The V call is TRBV21-1, the J call TRBJ1-1; the D segment call TRBD1 is taken from the table without a DNA check. TRBV21-1 is deemed a pseudogene. The length of the CDR3 is 19 residues. CDR3 coding DNA: TGTGCCAGCAGCAAAGTTCTCCCATCGGGCTTAAGGGGTTCAACTGAAGCTTTCTTT. It encodes CASSKVLPSGLRGSTEAFF.

The J gene is TRBJ2-5, the V gene TRBV19; 9 nucleotides agree with TRBD1. CDR1 and CDR2 from the germline V gene are LNHDA and SQIVND (reference sequence). The CDR3 extends over 14 amino acids. V gave up 7 bases and J gave up 5 bases; unmatched junction bases: 8. The CDR3 nucleotides read TGTGCCAGTAAGCGACAGGGGGTAGGGGAGACCCAGTACTTC. Encoded protein: CASKRQGVGETQYF.

The chain carries TRBV24-1 and TRBJ2-6, with D unclear. Trimming cost V 5 bases and J 1 base, with 14 bases left between them. There are 17 residues in the CDR3. The germline V gene has CDR1 KGHDR and CDR2 SFDVKD. CDR3 DNA sequence: TGTGCCACCAGTGTTCCGGTTCTACTATCTGGGGCCAACGTCCTGACTTTC. Residues: CATSVPVLLSGANVLTF.

This chain connects TRBV6-6 to TRBJ2-2; TRBD1 aligns across 8 bases. The trim removed 4 bases at V and 4 bases at J, leaving 5 bases unmatched. The germline gives CDR1 MNHNY, CDR2 SVGAGI (reference sequence). The CDR3 has 15 residues. The CDR3 coding sequence is TGTGCCAGCAGTTGGCAGGGGGCGGGCACCGGGGAGCTGTTTTTT. As protein: CASSWQGAGTGELFF.

CDR3 protein: CASSSTQGAPYNEQFF. The CDR3 bases are TGTGCCAGCAGCTCAACCCAGGGGGCCCCCTACAATGAGCAGTTCTTC. The chain combines TRBV9 with TRBJ2-1; 8 nucleotides line up with TRBD1. CDR1 and CDR2 (germline): SGDLS, YYNGEE. This CDR3 contains 16 residues. V lost 4 bases, J lost 2 bases, and 8 bases stayed unmatched.

The CDR3 region has the DNA TGTGCCAGTAGTAGGGGACTAGCGGGAGCGGATGAGCAGTTCTTC. It codes for CASSRGLAGADEQFF. The chain combines TRBV19 with TRBJ2-1; 14 bases agree with TRBD2. The CDR3 runs 15 residues. Germline-derived CDR1 and CDR2 are LNHDA and SQIVND (reference sequence). The V and J ends lost 4 bases and 8 bases, in that order; junction bases with no gene match: 4.